This TCR beta chain was identified in a study of blood T cell repertoires in COVID-19. In this sample, this clone turned up once. Sequencing was performed with immunoSEQ multiplex PCR; in TCRdb, only in-frame clones are kept and a portion is missing. The sample records fewer than 350,000 clones, approximately 90% being singletons. What was sequenced was PBMCs or T cells enriched from blood (not recorded which). The sequence derives from a woman between 25 and 40 years old with acute COVID-19.

CDR3: CASSYGDKNTEAFF. CDR3 DNA sequence: TGTGCCAGCAGTTACGGAGATAAAAACACTGAAGCTTTCTTT. This chain joins TRBV6-5 and TRBJ1-1; D is unclear. Germline loops: CDR1 MNHEY, CDR2 SVGAGI. Trimming removed 2 bases at V and 2 bases at J, with 9 bases between. The CDR3 extends over 14 amino acids.